This TCR beta chain was recovered during a study of blood T cells in healthy people across ages. A second PCR, run for roughly 7 to 12 cycles, used a sample-barcoded 5' primer plus a J-beta primer mix. Template switching added a 12-random-nucleotide identifier to every cDNA molecule. MiXCR, run by TCRdb on the 5' RACE reads, gives a single entry per CDR3 protein. Among fewer than 750,000 distinct CDR3 sequences listed, around 50% were seen once. Germline V gene lookup returns CDR1 MDHEN and CDR2 SYDVKM. The V end lost 5 bases, the J end lost 0 bases, and 8 bases lay between the germline ends. The CDR3 extends over 15 amino acids. All donors came from Russia, were Caucasian and healthy, and spanned ages about 6 to 100. Each of the donors had 9 to 10 milliliters of peripheral blood drawn into EDTA-treated Vacutainer tubes.

The source is a man older than 75 in good health. The V call is TRBV28, the J call TRBJ2-6; no clear D gene. What was sequenced was blood. The CDR3 spells CASSTRCSGANVLTF. CDR3 DNA: TGTGCCAGCAGTACACGATGCTCTGGGGCCAACGTCCTGACTTTC. Looking up the rest from reference TRBV28 and TRBJ2-6 gives the full variable domain: DVKVTQSSRYLVKRTGEKVFLECVQDMDHENMFWYRQDPGLGLRLIYFSYDVKMKEKGDIPEGYSVSREKKERFSLILESASTNQTSMYLCASSTRCSGANVLTFGAGSRLTVL.